A single T cell receptor (beta chain) is shown here with its context. The sample originates from a study of control samples from healthy donors and cancer patients. The assay was immunoSEQ multiplex PCR, and TCRdb's table has in-frame clones only and misses some. In the table there are about 150,000 clones, about 94% of which are singletons. V lost 2 bases, J lost 0 bases, and 6 bases lay in between. This CDR3 spans 14 amino acids. Germline V gives CDR1 SGHKS, CDR2 YYEKEE (reference sequence). The sequenced sample was blood. This clonotype originated in a man aged 40-55 years in good health. The chain employs TRBV5-5 and TRBJ1-5; D is undetermined. CDR3 DNA sequence: TGTGCCAGCAGCTTTACGGGTAGCAATCAGCCCCAGCATTTT. This gives the protein CASSFTGSNQPQHF.